The 12 T cell receptor beta chains reported below all come from one sample, sequenced in a study of T cell changes during pregnancy in multiple sclerosis. TCRdb keeps only in-frame clones here, not all; method: immunoSEQ multiplex PCR. The sample lists under 50,000 clones, just under 95% occurring once. The material was CD8+ T cells from peripheral blood mononuclear cells, obtained in the first trimester of pregnancy. The receptors derive from a female donor with multiple sclerosis, enrolled in a pregnancy study.

The chain links TRBV28 to TRBJ2-7; weak D call: TRBD2 (6 bases). The CDR3 is 13 residues long. V was pared by 6 bases and J by 2 bases, with 11 bases between. The germline CDR1 and CDR2 sequences are MDHEN and SYDVKM. CDR3 in amino acids: CASRGRDAYEQYF. CDR3 DNA sequence: TGTGCCAGCAGGGGGCGGGACGCCTACGAGCAGTACTTC.

This clone came up once. This chain connects TRBV19 to TRBJ2-3, with D unclear. This CDR3 is built from 14 residues. With 6 bases removed from V and 2 bases from J, the gap between germline ends came to 12 bases. Germline CDR1 LNHDA, CDR2 SQIVND (reference sequence). This chain's CDR3 is CASRPYGSTDTQYF. The DNA of the CDR3 is TGTGCCAGTAGGCCCTACGGGTCCACAGATACGCAGTATTTT.

The rearrangement links TRBV5-1 to TRBJ2-1; the D gene is possibly TRBD1 (5 bases). Germline CDR1 and CDR2: SGHRS and YFSETQ. V was shortened by 0 bases and J by 2 bases, with 9 bases between the two germline ends. The CDR3 sequence is 15 residues long. The CDR3 DNA reads as TGCGCCAGCAGCTTGGCTCAGGGCACCTACAATGAGCAGTTCTTC. As protein: CASSLAQGTYNEQFF.

The chain recombines TRBV19 with TRBJ2-7; weak D call: TRBD1 (5 bases). The V end was cut by 5 bases, the J end by 5 bases, with 10 bases between. This CDR3 contains 12 residues. Germline-derived CDR1 and CDR2 are LNHDA and SQIVND (reference sequence). The CDR3 sequence: CASSPQGDEQYF. CDR3 DNA: TGTGCCAGTAGTCCCCAGGGTGACGAGCAGTACTTC.

The gene calls are TRBV19 and TRBJ2-1; D is possibly TRBD1 (5 bases). Trimming took off 5 bases at V and 2 bases at J, with 7 bases between the two ends. CDR1 and CDR2 from the germline V gene are LNHDA and SQIVND (reference sequence). The CDR3 length is 13 residues. CDR3 DNA sequence: TGTGCCAGTAGTCCGACAGCCTACAATGAGCAGTTCTTC. It translates to CASSPTAYNEQFF.

The V and J genes are TRBV9 and TRBJ2-6; TRBD1 agrees at 8 bases. This CDR3 has 18 amino acids. V shed 3 bases and J 4 bases; nucleotides not matched to a gene: 12. Looked up from germline, CDR1 is SGDLS and CDR2 is YYNGEE. As DNA, the CDR3 is TGTGCCAGCAGCGAGTGGACAGGGTCTTTGGGGGGGGCCAACGTCCTGACTTTC. Its protein product is CASSEWTGSLGGANVLTF.

This chain connects TRBV5-1 to TRBJ2-7; 7 nucleotides match TRBD2. Germline CDR1 SGHRS, CDR2 YFSETQ. With V trimmed by 0 bases and J by 0 bases, 0 bases remained unmatched. There are 14 residues in the CDR3. In nucleotides, the CDR3 is TGCGCCAGCAGCTTGGGGACTAGCTCCTACGAGCAGTACTTC. It translates to CASSLGTSSYEQYF.

J is TRBJ2-5 and V is TRBV6-1; a weak D match, TRBD2 (6 bases). The J call may be mistaken, given a closer DNA end match to TRBJ2-7. The CDR3 extends over 14 amino acids. Germline assignment: CDR1 MNHNS and CDR2 SASEGT. The chain's CDR3 is CASSGGDGSYEQYF. As DNA, the CDR3 is TGTGCCAGCAGTGGGGGGGACGGATCCTACGAGCAGTACTTC.

The CDR3 DNA reads as TGTGCCAGCAGTGAGGGACTAGGTCCCCCAGATACGCAGTATTTT. Protein product: CASSEGLGPPDTQYF. The gene calls are TRBV27 and TRBJ2-3; TRBD2 matches at 8 bases. Germline V gives CDR1 MNHEY, CDR2 SMNVEV (reference sequence). The CDR3 totals 15 residues. With 5 bases clipped from V and 4 bases from J, the junction kept 8 bases outside the gene matches.

The V gene is TRBV5-4, the J gene TRBJ2-5; D is unresolved. This CDR3 region has 14 residues. Trimming took off 4 bases at V and 1 base at J, with 11 bases between the two ends. Germline V gene lookup returns CDR1 SGHNT and CDR2 YYREEE (reference sequence). This CDR3 reads CASSPVGSQETQYF. In DNA form, the CDR3 reads TGTGCCAGCAGCCCTGTGGGCAGCCAAGAGACCCAGTACTTC.

This chain joins TRBV5-4 and TRBJ2-3; D possibly corresponds to TRBD2 (5 bases). V was pared by 1 base and J by 0 bases, with 15 bases between. CDR3 length equals 17 residues. CDR1 and CDR2 from the germline V gene are SGHNT and YYREEE (reference sequence). The CDR3 loop reads CASSLNVRGASTDTQYF. The CDR3 coding sequence is TGTGCCAGCAGCTTGAACGTTCGGGGAGCTAGCACAGATACGCAGTATTTT.

The chain joins TRBV27 to TRBJ2-1; 9 nucleotides match TRBD1. CDR3 length: 15 amino acids. CDR1 and CDR2 (germline): MNHEY, SMNVEV (reference sequence). Trimming cost V 0 bases and J 9 bases; bases outside gene matches: 6. CDR3 DNA sequence: TGTGCCAGCAGTTTATCAGACAGGGGGTATCCTGAGCAGTTCTTC. This gives the protein CASSLSDRGYPEQFF.